What follows are 32 T cell receptor beta chains derived from one specimen sequenced in a study of shared clonotypes between healthy human individuals. Sequenced by immunoSEQ multiplex PCR; TCRdb stores in-frame clones only, minus some. The sample records tens of thousands of clones, 60% to 80% being singletons. What was sequenced was memory CD8+ T cells sorted from blood. As for subset: CD45RO+ cells pooled with CCR7-negative TemRA cells. The source is a man aged 25-45 years in good health.

The chain has TRBV7-3 and TRBJ1-3, with 7 bases matching TRBD1. Germline CDR1 SGHTA, CDR2 FQGTGA. The CDR3 covers 15 residues. V lost 5 bases and J lost 2; bases outside the gene matches: 6. This CDR3 is CASSATGVAGNTIYF. Here the CDR3 DNA reads TGTGCCAGCAGCGCAACAGGGGTTGCTGGAAACACCATATATTTT.

The rearrangement joins TRBV5-5 to TRBJ2-7; D uncertain. This CDR3 spans 14 amino acids. The germline V gene has CDR1 SGHKS and CDR2 YYEKEE (reference sequence). Trimming took 0 bases from V and 7 from J, leaving 14 bases between them. The CDR3 sequence: CASSLVQSKGEQYF. Written as DNA, the CDR3 is TGTGCCAGCAGCTTGGTTCAGTCAAAGGGTGAGCAGTACTTC.

The chain carries TRBV25-1 and TRBJ1-5, with unresolved D. The V gene's germline CDR1 is MGHDK and CDR2 SYGVNS. The CDR3 length is 14 residues. V was shortened by 6 bases and J by 6 bases, with 15 bases between the two germline ends. The CDR3 protein is CASRAPGNGQPQHF. CDR3 nucleotide sequence: TGTGCCAGCAGGGCCCCGGGAAATGGTCAGCCCCAGCATTTT.

V usage is TRBV11-2 and J usage is TRBJ2-1; 9 bases map to TRBD2. V lost 0 bases to trimming and J lost 9 bases; unmatched junction nucleotides: 6. CDR1 SGHAT and CDR2 FQNNGV come from the germline V gene. CDR3 length: 15 residues. The CDR3 loop reads CASSLELAGEGEQFF. CDR3 nucleotides: TGTGCCAGCAGCTTAGAATTAGCGGGAGAGGGTGAGCAGTTCTTC.

The chain joins TRBV21-1 to TRBJ2-7; the table's D call, TRBD1, was not checked against the DNA. TRBV21-1 is a documented pseudogene. CDR3 length equals 17 residues. CDR3 residues: CASRVPEIRDRGDEQYF. In DNA, the CDR3 is TGTGCCAGCAGAGTCCCCGAAATCCGGGACAGGGGGGACGAGCAGTACTTC.

The genes are TRBV25-1 and TRBJ1-3; 8 bases line up with TRBD1. V lost 3 bases, J lost 4 bases, and 5 bases stayed unmatched. The CDR3 consists of 15 residues. Per the germline V gene, CDR1 is MGHDK and CDR2 is SYGVNS. The CDR3 is CASSDIDRGGNTIYF. The DNA for the CDR3 is TGTGCCAGCAGTGATATCGACAGGGGAGGAAACACCATATATTTT.

The rearrangement uses TRBV13 and TRBJ2-5, with D uncertain. Germline CDR1 PRHDT, CDR2 FYEKMQ (reference sequence). The CDR3 length is 13 residues. V lost 3 bases to trimming and J lost 5 bases, with 10 bases between them. This CDR3 reads CASSLGLVETQYF. CDR3 sequence (DNA): TGTGCCAGCAGCTTGGGTCTTGTGGAGACCCAGTACTTC. The variable domain in full, with the rest retrieved from reference TRBV13 and TRBJ2-5, is AAGVIQSPRHLIKEKRETATLKCYPIPRHDTVYWYQQGPGQDPQFLISFYEKMQSDKGSIPDRFSAQQFSDYHSELNMSSLELGDSALYFCASSLGLVETQYFGPGTRLLVL.

The chain couples TRBV6-5 to TRBJ2-2; D may correspond to TRBD1 or TRBD2 (5 bases each). V was clipped by 4 bases and J by 5 bases, with 5 bases between them. The CDR3 has 12 amino acids. Germline V gene lookup returns CDR1 MNHEY and CDR2 SVGAGI. CDR3 nucleotide sequence: TGTGCCAGCAGTTGGGGGACCGGGGAGCTGTTTTTT. Encoded protein: CASSWGTGELFF.

This clone was detected only a few times. The V gene is TRBV2, the J gene TRBJ2-2; D remains unclear. Looked up from germline, CDR1 is SNHLY and CDR2 is FYNNEI. This CDR3 is built from 15 residues. The germline V and J ends were trimmed by 6 bases and 6 bases, with 17 bases remaining between them. The CDR3, as DNA: TGTGCCAGCAGCCGGAGCGAGGTTAGCCCCGGGGAGCTGTTTTTT. The encoded protein is CASSRSEVSPGELFF.

This clone was seen a handful of times. This sample also contains other DNA sequences that code for the same CDR3. This sequence joins TRBV7-2 and TRBJ1-5, with a possible D match to TRBD1 (5 bases). The CDR3 has 16 residues. Germline lookup yields CDR1 SGHTA and CDR2 FQGNSA. V shed 1 base and J shed 3 bases, with 13 bases lying between them. In DNA form, the CDR3 reads TGTGCCAGCAGCTTAGTCGGGCAGGGACTCAATCAGCCCCAGCATTTT. This gives the protein CASSLVGQGLNQPQHF.

DNA of the CDR3: TGTGCCAGCAGCTTGGCGCAGGCAGGAGGGGCAGAGACCCAGTACTTC. It encodes CASSLAQAGGAETQYF. The chain has TRBV5-6 and TRBJ2-5; perhaps TRBD2 as D (6 bases). This CDR3 has 16 amino acids. CDR1 is SGHDT, CDR2 YYEEEE, per germline. V lost 0 bases and J lost 4, with 16 bases in between.

The chain recombines TRBV5-6 with TRBJ2-7, with 10 bases that match TRBD2. The junction had 14 bases not matched to a gene; V was cut back by 1 base and J by 4 bases. Germline V gene lookup returns CDR1 SGHDT and CDR2 YYEEEE. The CDR3 consists of 18 residues. CDR3 amino acids: CASSLRVAGGRASYEQYF. Written as DNA, the CDR3 is TGTGCCAGCAGCTTGCGTGTAGCGGGAGGCCGAGCGTCATACGAGCAGTACTTC.

This chain joins TRBV28 and TRBJ2-5, with a weak D call TRBD1 (6 bases). Per germline, CDR1 MDHEN and CDR2 SYDVKM. V lost 5 bases to trimming and J lost 5 bases, with 24 bases between them. The length of the CDR3 is 17 residues. CDR3 residues: CASSHSREGDTVETQYF. CDR3 sequence (DNA): TGTGCCAGCAGTCACAGCCGAGAGGGGGACACAGTGGAGACCCAGTACTTC.

The chain recombines TRBV7-9 with TRBJ2-2, with TRBD2 identical over 15 bases. V shed 6 bases and J 5 bases; nucleotides not matched to a gene: 4. Germline CDR1 reads SEHNR; CDR2 reads FQNEAQ (reference sequence). This CDR3 has 16 residues. As DNA, the CDR3 is TGTGCCAGCAGTTTCGGACTAGCGGGAGGGACCGGGGAGCTGTTTTTT. Protein sequence: CASSFGLAGGTGELFF.

Comments on this clone: Because the CDR3's place on the DNA is in doubt, the DNA is left out and the CDR3 is given as listed by TCRdb. J is TRBJ2-2 and V is TRBV19; the table names TRBD2, a call not compared with the DNA. Germline V lookup: CDR1 LNHDA, CDR2 SQIVND (reference sequence). With termini counted, the CDR3 has 13 amino acids. The CDR3 loop reads CASSSGEAGELFF.

The V call is TRBV5-5, the J call TRBJ2-3; the match to TRBD1 covers 8 bases. V lost 2 bases to trimming and J lost 5 bases; unmatched junction nucleotides: 4. The CDR3 is 14 residues long. Germline lookup yields CDR1 SGHKS and CDR2 YYEKEE (reference sequence). The CDR3 sequence: CASSLGQGLDTQYF. In nucleotides, the CDR3 is TGTGCCAGCAGCTTAGGACAGGGCTTAGATACGCAGTATTTT. The full variable domain, its missing parts supplied by reference TRBV5-5 and TRBJ2-3, is DAGVTQSPTHLIKTRGQQVTLRCSPISGHKSVSWYQQVLGQGPQFIFQYYEKEERGRGNFPDRFSARQFPNYSSELNVNALLLGDSALYLCASSLGQGLDTQYFGPGTRLTVL.

The chain joins TRBV4-1 to TRBJ2-1; 9 positions match TRBD2. Germline assignment: CDR1 MGHRA and CDR2 YSYEKL. The length of the CDR3 is 17 residues. After removal of 5 bases from V and 3 bases from J, the junction contained 11 bases not matched to a gene. CDR3 region: CASSNPYSGSVYNEQFF. The CDR3 DNA sequence: TGCGCCAGCAGCAACCCCTATAGCGGGAGCGTCTACAATGAGCAGTTCTTC.

The J gene is TRBJ2-1, the V gene TRBV28; D is undetermined. Deletions cut 9 bases from V and 10 bases from J, with 10 bases between. The CDR3 runs 10 residues. Germline V CDR1 and CDR2: MDHEN, SYDVKM. The CDR3 here is CASGLREQFF. The CDR3 DNA reads TGTGCCAGTGGGTTACGGGAGCAGTTCTTC.

This clone was seen more than once but under ten times. The genes are TRBV7-6 and TRBJ2-7; 7 bases agree with TRBD1. The CDR3 contains 13 residues. CDR1 is SGHVS and CDR2 is FNYEAQ in the germline V gene. The V and J ends lost 1 base and 6 bases, in that order; junction bases with no gene match: 3. CDR3 DNA: TGTGCCAGCAGCTTAGGGGCAGGGGGCGAGCAGTACTTC. Translation: CASSLGAGGEQYF.

This sequence joins TRBV15 and TRBJ2-7, with D possibly being TRBD2 (5 bases). The ends were cut back, 5 bases at V and 6 bases at J, with 23 bases in the middle. The CDR3 covers 16 residues. Germline CDR1 and CDR2: LNHNV and YYDKDF (reference sequence). CDR3 in amino acids: CATSPFGKGNGLEQYF. DNA of the CDR3: TGTGCCACCAGCCCGTTTGGAAAGGGAAATGGACTCGAGCAGTACTTC.

The V gene is TRBV18, the J gene TRBJ2-3; 8 nucleotides line up with TRBD1. This CDR3 contains 14 residues. Germline CDR1 and CDR2: KGHSH and LQKENI. With V trimmed by 6 bases and J by 3 bases, 5 bases remained unmatched. CDR3 nucleotides: TGTGCCAGCTCGCGCGGACAGGGTACAGATACGCAGTATTTT. Protein product: CASSRGQGTDTQYF.

The V call is TRBV25-1, the J call TRBJ2-1; D might be TRBD2 (5 bases). With 3 bases removed from V and 8 bases from J, the gap between germline ends came to 20 bases. CDR1 and CDR2 (germline): MGHDK, SYGVNS. The CDR3 runs to 16 residues. In DNA, the CDR3 is TGTGCCAGCAGTGACTACAGCGGAGGTCGAATGTATGAGCAGTTCTTC. The encoded protein is CASSDYSGGRMYEQFF. Complete variable domain (other parts from reference TRBV25-1 and TRBJ2-1): EADIYQTPRYLVIGTGKKITLECSQTMGHDKMYWYQQDPGMELHLIHYSYGVNSTEKGDLSSESTVSRIRTEHFPLTLESARPSHTSQYLCASSDYSGGRMYEQFFGPGTRLTVL.

The chain combines TRBV27 with TRBJ2-5; D is undetermined. The CDR3 has 16 amino acids. CDR1 is MNHEY, CDR2 SMNVEV, per germline (reference sequence). V lost 5 bases and J 1 base, leaving 17 bases between the germline ends. CDR3 protein: CASSPSLGQVQETQYF. The DNA for the CDR3 is TGTGCCAGCAGTCCATCCCTTGGGCAGGTCCAAGAGACCCAGTACTTC.

This clone was found many times. The V call is TRBV12-5, the J call TRBJ2-1; the match to TRBD1 covers 9 bases. The germline gives CDR1 LGHNT, CDR2 FRNRAP. The CDR3 has 17 residues. The V gene end was trimmed by 6 bases and the J gene end by 4 bases; junction bases not matched to a gene: 13. As DNA, the CDR3 is TGTGCTAGTGGCCGACACCCGGGACAGGGTTTATACAATGAGCAGTTCTTC. Protein sequence: CASGRHPGQGLYNEQFF.

This clone was observed a single time. The CDR3 is CASSLLTGADEQYF. CDR3 nucleotides: TGTGCCAGCAGCTTATTAACGGGTGCAGACGAGCAGTACTTC. The chain is built from TRBV7-5 and TRBJ2-7; TRBD2, as called in the table, went unchecked against the DNA. TRBV7-5 is classified as a pseudogene. The length of the CDR3 is 14 residues.

This clone was seen more than once but under ten times. The chain employs TRBV9 and TRBJ2-5; 7 nucleotides agree with TRBD2. The germline CDR1 and CDR2 sequences are SGDLS and YYNGEE. The CDR3 covers 14 residues. The ends lost 1 base at V and 4 bases at J; junction bases unmatched: 4. The CDR3 protein is CASSVMGGSETQYF. The CDR3 coding sequence is TGTGCCAGCAGCGTAATGGGGGGGTCAGAGACCCAGTACTTC.

This clone was seen once. The rearrangement uses TRBV5-1 and TRBJ2-3; D is tentatively TRBD1 or TRBD2 (6 bases each). The CDR3 is made up of 16 amino acids. CDR1 is SGHRS and CDR2 is YFSETQ in the germline V gene. Trimming cost V 3 bases and J 0 bases, with 14 bases left between them. The CDR3 is CASSWGGTRSTDTQYF. The DNA for the CDR3 is TGCGCCAGCAGCTGGGGCGGGACAAGGAGCACAGATACGCAGTATTTT.

The V gene is TRBV4-3, the J gene TRBJ2-5, with 10 bases aligning to TRBD1. Germline values: CDR1 LGHNA, CDR2 YSLEER. The CDR3 consists of 22 residues. V lost 0 bases to trimming and J lost 3 bases; unmatched junction nucleotides: 22. The CDR3 DNA is TGCGCCAGCAGCCAAGATACTAGACAGGGGGCAACTAGCGGTCCCTCCAAAGAGACCCAGTACTTC. This sequence encodes CASSQDTRQGATSGPSKETQYF.

This clone was seen more than once but under ten times. The V and J genes are TRBV9 and TRBJ2-1; D possibly corresponds to TRBD2 (6 bases). The CDR3 covers 15 residues. Germline V gene data show CDR1 as SGDLS and CDR2 as YYNGEE. V lost 3 bases, J lost 6 bases, and 16 bases lay in between. For the CDR3, the DNA is TGTGCCAGCAGCGCCGATTCCCAAGCGGGCAATGAGCAGTTCTTC. The encoded protein is CASSADSQAGNEQFF.

The chain has TRBV28 and TRBJ2-1, with 10 bases identical to TRBD2. The germline V gene has CDR1 MDHEN and CDR2 SYDVKM. The CDR3 is 17 residues long. Germline trimming cut 5 bases from V and 3 bases from J; bases unmatched to any gene: 10. Here the CDR3 DNA reads TGTGCCAGCAGTATAGCGGGAGGAGGGGGGCTCTACAATGAGCAGTTCTTC. Translated: CASSIAGGGGLYNEQFF. Based on the CDR3 plus reference TRBV28 and TRBJ2-1, the full variable domain is DVKVTQSSRYLVKRTGEKVFLECVQDMDHENMFWYRQDPGLGLRLIYFSYDVKMKEKGDIPEGYSVSREKKERFSLILESASTNQTSMYLCASSIAGGGGLYNEQFFGPGTRLTVL.

This clone was seen at least ten times. J is TRBJ2-1 and V is TRBV27; D is unclear. CDR3 length equals 13 residues. Germline assignment: CDR1 MNHEY and CDR2 SMNVEV (reference sequence). V was clipped by 5 bases and J by 3 bases, with 8 bases between them. The CDR3 loop reads CASSPDHYNEQFF. The CDR3 DNA sequence: TGTGCCAGCAGTCCAGACCACTACAATGAGCAGTTCTTC.

This clone showed up many times. The CDR3 nucleotides read TGTGCCAGCAGTTGGACCAATCAGCCCCAGCATTTT. Protein product: CASSWTNQPQHF. The chain links TRBV2 to TRBJ1-5, with D unclear. The V gene's germline CDR1 is SNHLY and CDR2 FYNNEI. V lost 5 bases, J lost 3 bases, and 5 bases lay in between. This CDR3 is 12 amino acids long.